This T cell receptor beta chain was identified in a study of CD8+ T cells in alopecia areata. Study-wide background: The study gave treated patients oral tofacitinib at 5 to 10 mg twice daily. People stayed on tofacitinib for 6 to 18 months, then stopped the drug for 6 months. Notes on the study in general: The study also sequences resident alphabeta T cells of normal skin in scalp samples. The study found higher clonality in lesional than normal scalp, especially in alopecia totalis/universalis.

With regard to this clone: Its antigen remains unidentified.

RNA, once extracted, was reverse transcribed into cDNA for use as the sequencing template. Measured with immunoSEQ multiplex PCR; TCRdb has only the in-frame clones, and not every one. Here the sample spans approximately 11,000 clones, around 60% being singletons. Trimming shortened V by 2 bases and J by 3 bases, and 14 bases separated the two germline ends. The germline CDR1 and CDR2 sequences are SGHVS and FQNEAQ. This CDR3 contains 16 residues. Punch biopsies of lesional scalp, plus peripheral blood, were taken from alopecia areata patients. This chain connects TRBV7-8 to TRBJ1-3; perhaps TRBD1 as D (5 bases). The sequence was obtained from a human donor with alopecia areata. Sequencing was done on a sample of skin. CDR3 DNA sequence: TGTGCCAGCAGCTTACGGGATAGGGGCCTTGGAAACACCATATATTTT. Protein sequence: CASSLRDRGLGNTIYF.